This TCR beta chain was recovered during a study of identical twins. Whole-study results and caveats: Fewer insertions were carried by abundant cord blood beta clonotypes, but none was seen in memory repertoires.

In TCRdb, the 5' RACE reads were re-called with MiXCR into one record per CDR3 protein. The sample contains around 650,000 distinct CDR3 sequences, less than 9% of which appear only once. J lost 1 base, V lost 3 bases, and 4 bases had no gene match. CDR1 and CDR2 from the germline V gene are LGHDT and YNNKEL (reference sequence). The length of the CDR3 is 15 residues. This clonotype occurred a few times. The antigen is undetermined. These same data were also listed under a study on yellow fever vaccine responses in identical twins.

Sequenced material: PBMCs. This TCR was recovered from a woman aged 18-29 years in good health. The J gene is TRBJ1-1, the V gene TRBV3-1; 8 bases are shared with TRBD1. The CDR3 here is CASSHTDRGNTEAFF. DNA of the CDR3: TGTGCCAGCAGCCACACCGACAGGGGGAACACTGAAGCTTTCTTT.